This T cell receptor beta chain appears in the sequencing data of a study of persistence of HIV-infected CD4 T cells. The immunoSEQ assay was version 4, run in survey mode. Generated by immunoSEQ multiplex PCR, the TCRdb table keeps only in-frame clones and is missing some. The sample consists of 35,000 to 55,000 clones, roughly 90% of them appearing once. A word on this clone: Its cognate antigen is unknown. The junction shows a germline mismatch at one end, possibly a read error.

Nonspecific anti-CD3/anti-CD28 bead stimulation represents the broad CD4+ T cell repertoire. CD4+ T cells upregulating both CD40 ligand and CD69 were sorted as responding cells. Undetectable plasma HIV-1 RNA below 50 copies/mL lasted at least 4 years. The CDR3 extends over 12 amino acids. Germline CDR1 and CDR2: SGHTA and FQGTGA. This TCR was recovered from an adult man with HIV who was CMV-seropositive. The sequences come from CD4+ T cells sorted from PBMCs after approximately 19-hour stimulation, collected from a patient who received antiretroviral therapy. This chain joins TRBV7-3 and TRBJ1-2, with D hard to call. The CDR3 DNA reads as TGTGCCAGCAGCTTTAATAACGATGGCTACACCTTC. Translating it yields CASSFNNDGYTF.